One sample yielded the 19 T cell receptor beta chains listed below, sequenced in a study of human T cells and chemical hapten exposure. TCRdb reanalysed the RACE reads using MiXCR and keeps one entry per CDR3 protein. The repertoire includes tens of thousands of distinct CDR3 sequences, approximately 9.9% of them detected once, and roughly 3.5% sits in the top ten. Time point: pre-sensitization, week 0. Treatment specified: therapeutic diphenylcyclopropenone sensitization with weekly scalp DPC. The sample here was whole blood, taken in connection with sensitization to the hapten diphenylcyclopropenone (DPC). Receptors originate from a woman aged 35 to 49 with alopecia areata. Some clones in this sample may be carry-over from other donors' samples.

This clonotype was detected ten times or more. The chain is built from TRBV6-5 and TRBJ2-1; 14 bases are a match to TRBD2. Unmatched junction bases numbered 2, after V lost 6 bases and J lost 4 bases. The CDR3 has 15 amino acids. CDR1 and CDR2 from the germline V gene are MNHEY and SVGAGI. The CDR3 DNA reads as TGTGCCAGCAGCGGGACTAGCGGGGGATACAATGAGCAGTTCTTC. Protein: CASSGTSGGYNEQFF.

In its sample, this clonotype was seen many times. The gene calls are TRBV4-2 and TRBJ2-7, with 14 nucleotides matching TRBD2. Germline V gives CDR1 LGHNA, CDR2 YNFKEQ. V lost 4 bases and J lost 5; bases outside the gene matches: 7. This CDR3 is built from 16 residues. The CDR3 protein is CASSPSGTSGGNEQYF. CDR3 nucleotides: TGTGCCAGCAGCCCGTCGGGGACTAGCGGGGGTAACGAGCAGTACTTC.

This clonotype was detected only a few times. The V gene is TRBV12-3 or TRBV12-4, the J gene TRBJ1-2, with D possibly being TRBD1 (5 bases). V was shortened by 1 base and J by 3 bases, with 9 bases between the two germline ends. The CDR3 loop spans 14 amino acids. CDR3 nucleotide sequence: TGTGCCAGCAGTTTAGGCCAGGGCCACTATGGCTACACCTTC. Translation: CASSLGQGHYGYTF.

This clonotype was seen more than once but under ten times. The chain uses TRBV7-9 and TRBJ2-5; 7 bases line up with TRBD2. The CDR3 has 15 amino acids. V shed 0 bases and J 5 bases; nucleotides not matched to a gene: 6. Germline-derived CDR1 and CDR2 are SEHNR and FQNEAQ (reference sequence). The CDR3 nucleotides are TGTGCCAGCAGCTTAGCGGGCACGGGGGGTGAGACCCAGTACTTC. This encodes CASSLAGTGGETQYF.

This rearrangement joins TRBV6-5 to TRBJ2-4; D may be TRBD1 or TRBD2 (5 bases each). V lost 0 bases and J 1 base, leaving 10 bases between the germline ends. Germline CDR1 is MNHEY and CDR2 is SVGAGI. The CDR3 length is 16 residues. The CDR3 is CASSYSPREAKNIQYF. The CDR3 bases are TGTGCCAGCAGTTACTCCCCCAGGGAGGCCAAAAACATTCAGTACTTC.

This clonotype was seen a handful of times. V is TRBV25-1 and J is TRBJ2-7; possibly TRBD2 for D (7 bases). The CDR3 covers 15 residues. The germline V and J ends were trimmed by 2 bases and 2 bases, with 13 bases remaining between them. Germline lookup yields CDR1 MGHDK and CDR2 SYGVNS. CDR3 amino acids: CASSETGGAPYEQYF. The CDR3 nucleotides read TGTGCCAGCAGTGAAACGGGGGGCGCACCCTACGAGCAGTACTTC.

Details on this clonotype: One base away lies a much larger clone, so this may be a sequencing read error. The J gene is TRBJ1-5, the V gene TRBV12-3 or TRBV12-4, with D perhaps matching TRBD1 (5 bases). This CDR3 is 14 amino acids long. In nucleotides, the CDR3 is TGTGCCAGCAGTCGACAGAATAGCAATCAGCCCCGGCATTTT. Its translation: CASSRQNSNQPRHF.

This clonotype was recorded at least ten times. This sequence joins TRBV4-1 and TRBJ2-1; 8 bases align to TRBD2. There are 15 residues in the CDR3. Unmatched junction bases numbered 0, after V lost 0 bases and J lost 2 bases. From germline, CDR1 is MGHRA and CDR2 YSYEKL. For the CDR3, the DNA is TGCGCCAGCAGCCAAGACGGGGGGGCCTACAATGAGCAGTTCTTC. This encodes CASSQDGGAYNEQFF.

This clonotype appeared a few times. The J gene is TRBJ1-1, the V gene TRBV6-5; D perhaps matches TRBD1 (6 bases). The CDR3 runs 15 residues. Germline CDR1 MNHEY, CDR2 SVGAGI. The ends were cut back, 4 bases at V and 3 bases at J, with 15 bases in the middle. The CDR3 loop reads CASSSRGSVHTEAFF. The CDR3 nucleotides are TGTGCCAGCAGTTCAAGGGGGTCCGTTCACACTGAAGCTTTCTTT.

This clonotype was observed many times. The gene calls are TRBV6-2 or TRBV6-3 and TRBJ1-5, with a weak D call TRBD1 (5 bases). This CDR3 is built from 15 residues. Germline assignment: CDR1 MNHEY and CDR2 SVGEGT. The germline V and J ends were trimmed by 7 bases and 3 bases, with 16 bases remaining between them. The CDR3 DNA reads TGTGCCAGCACCAAGTGGGACGGATTCAATCAGCCCCAGCATTTT. Encoded protein: CASTKWDGFNQPQHF.

This clonotype appeared many times. This chain links TRBV6-2 or TRBV6-3 with TRBJ2-2; a weak D match, TRBD2 (6 bases). This CDR3 region has 13 residues. Deletions cut 6 bases from V and 5 bases from J, with 10 bases between. Germline lookup yields CDR1 MNHEY and CDR2 SVGEGT. The CDR3 loop reads CASSNGGTGELFF. Written as DNA, the CDR3 is TGTGCCAGCAGCAATGGGGGGACCGGGGAGCTGTTTTTT.

This clonotype was detected ten times or more. The V and J genes are TRBV6-6 and TRBJ2-3, with D hard to call. V lost 5 bases and J 6 bases, leaving 9 bases between the germline ends. Germline V lookup: CDR1 MNHNY, CDR2 SVGAGI (reference sequence). The CDR3 contains 12 residues. CDR3: CASSLSVDTQYF. In DNA, the CDR3 is TGTGCCAGCAGTCTCAGTGTGGATACGCAGTATTTT.

V and J are TRBV2 and TRBJ2-2; TRBD2 aligns across 9 bases. The CDR3 spans 15 residues. V lost 4 bases and J lost 4; bases outside the gene matches: 4. Germline assignment: CDR1 SNHLY and CDR2 FYNNEI. Here the CDR3 DNA reads TGTGCCAGCAGTGCAGCGGGGGGCTTCACCGGGGAGCTGTTTTTT. Protein product: CASSAAGGFTGELFF. Variable domain in full (rest from reference TRBV2 and TRBJ2-2): EPEVTQTPSHQVTQMGQEVILRCVPISNHLYFYWYRQILGQKVEFLVSFYNNEISEKSEIFDDQFSVERPDGSNFTLKIRSTKLEDSAMYFCASSAAGGFTGELFFGEGSRLTVL.

This clonotype was observed at least ten times. V and J are TRBV28 and TRBJ2-7, with 7 positions matching TRBD1. Germline V gene data show CDR1 as MDHEN and CDR2 as SYDVKM. J lost 5 bases, V lost 6 bases, and 10 bases had no gene match. This CDR3 comprises 14 residues. CDR3 nucleotide sequence: TGTGCCAGCAGCTTGGGGACAGTGATCCACGAGCAGTACTTC. As protein: CASSLGTVIHEQYF.

This clonotype was detected ten times or more. The CDR3: CASSLTGPRISEQYF. Here the CDR3 DNA reads TGTGCCAGCAGCCTCACGGGCCCCCGGATTTCCGAGCAGTACTTC. V and J are TRBV5-4 and TRBJ2-7; D uncertain. The CDR3 consists of 15 residues. Germline V gene lookup returns CDR1 SGHNT and CDR2 YYREEE (reference sequence). Trimming took 4 bases from V and 6 from J, leaving 20 bases between them.

This clonotype was seen ten or more times. The V call is TRBV20-1, the J call TRBJ2-5, with TRBD2 as a possible D gene (6 bases). Germline CDR1 reads DFQATT; CDR2 reads SNEGSKA (reference sequence). This CDR3 spans 15 amino acids. With 0 bases removed from V and 4 bases from J, the gap between germline ends came to 15 bases. The DNA of the CDR3 is TGCAGTGCTAGAGATCCTCGGGGGACGGGAGAGACCCAGTACTTC. Translated, it gives CSARDPRGTGETQYF.

This clonotype was seen many times. This chain uses TRBV29-1 with TRBJ2-3, with a possible D match to TRBD2 (5 bases). Germline CDR1 and CDR2: SQVTM and ANQGSEA. The CDR3 contains 14 residues. The germline V and J ends were trimmed by 2 bases and 0 bases, with 9 bases remaining between them. The chain's CDR3 is CSVERWTSTDTQYF. CDR3 sequence (DNA): TGCAGCGTTGAAAGGTGGACTAGCACAGATACGCAGTATTTT.

At least ten counts were recorded for this clonotype. V is TRBV12-5 and J is TRBJ2-1; 7 bases align to TRBD1. V shed 6 bases, J shed 2 bases, and the junction held 4 bases outside the gene matches. The CDR3 sequence is 14 residues long. Looked up from germline, CDR1 is LGHNT and CDR2 is FRNRAP. Here the CDR3 DNA reads TGTGCTAGTGGCGGTCAGGGGGCCTACAATGAGCAGTTCTTC. Protein sequence: CASGGQGAYNEQFF.

In this sample, this clonotype turned up many times. The chain is built from TRBV19 and TRBJ2-1; 10 bases align to TRBD2. The CDR3 runs to 15 residues. Trimming took 4 bases from V and 1 from J; bases not matched to a gene: 1. Germline V gives CDR1 LNHDA, CDR2 SQIVND (reference sequence). The CDR3, as DNA: TGTGCCAGTAGTAGTAGCGGGGGGTCCTACAATGAGCAGTTCTTC. It codes for CASSSSGGSYNEQFF.